The source of this T cell receptor (beta chain) is a study of T cell changes during pregnancy in multiple sclerosis. The method was immunoSEQ multiplex PCR; TCRdb's version includes in-frame clones alone and lacks a portion of them. Here the sample spans about 42,000 clones, approximately 80% being singletons. This CDR3 spans 14 amino acids. Trimming pared 4 bases from V and 4 bases from J, leaving 16 bases between. The germline V gene encodes CDR1 SQVTM and CDR2 ANQGSEA. This clone appeared a single time. The chain links TRBV29-1 to TRBJ2-5, with D maybe TRBD2 (5 bases). The sequencing used CD4+ T cells from peripheral blood mononuclear cells, collected before pregnancy. The receptor was isolated from a female donor with multiple sclerosis, enrolled in a pregnancy study. CDR3 amino acids: CSVGRPTSRETQYF. As DNA, the CDR3 is TGCAGCGTTGGGAGGCCCACGAGTCGAGAGACCCAGTACTTC.